This TCR beta chain was captured in a study of T cells in Graves' hyperthyroidism and ophthalmopathy. Germline CDR1 reads MDHEN; CDR2 reads SYDVKM. The CDR3 totals 17 residues. V lost 3 bases and J lost 4, with 19 bases in between. Regions amplified from RNA transcripts were the TCR beta CDR3 regions. The study used the HTBI primer set for a first-round RT-PCR of the TCR CDR3. One entry per CDR3 protein, called by TCRdb with MiXCR from the multiplex PCR reads. Among around 440,000 distinct CDR3 sequences listed, 15% to 18% were seen once. This clonotype came up many times. Exclusion of patients followed from uncontrolled infection, other autoimmune disease, pregnancy or lactation.

The V call is TRBV28, the J call TRBJ2-1; D may be TRBD2 (7 bases). The clonotype comes from a woman under 30 with Graves' hyperthyroidism. Material for sequencing was blood. The CDR3, as DNA: TGTGCCAGCAGTTTCGGCGGGGGAGGGGGGAAATACAATGAGCAGTTCTTC. It specifies CASSFGGGGGKYNEQFF.